This is a list of T cell receptor beta chains from one sample in a study of T cell changes during pregnancy in multiple sclerosis. Profiling relied on immunoSEQ multiplex PCR, and the TCRdb table lists in-frame clones only, not all of them. The sample yields about 28,000 clones, 93% seen once. The sample consisted of CD4+ T cells from peripheral blood mononuclear cells, taken after pregnancy. These receptors originate from a female donor with multiple sclerosis, enrolled in a pregnancy study. CDR3s include the opening cysteine and the closing phenylalanine or tryptophan. The D gene is left open where the match is weak. Clone size, where shown, is once, few, many, or a class for clones that have expanded.

j_call,clone_size,v_call,d_call,cdr3_nt,cdr3_aa
TRBJ2-1,NA,TRBV6-6,TRBD2,TGTGCCAGCCTGGGGGGGATTAGGAACAATGAGCAGTTCTTC,CASLGGIRNNEQFF
TRBJ2-1,NA,TRBV10-3,TRBD2,TGTGCCATCAGTGAAGGGCTAGCGGGGGGGCACAATGAGCAGTTCTTC,CAISEGLAGGHNEQFF
TRBJ2-7,NA,TRBV23-1,TRBD2,TGCGCCAGCAGTCAATATAGCGGGAGTGTCTACACCTCCTACGAGCAGTACTTC,CASSQYSGSVYTSYEQYF
TRBJ1-5,NA,TRBV7-2,NA,TGTGCCAGCAGCGGGCCCGGGATAGGGAGCAATCAGCCCCAGCATTTT,CASSGPGIGSNQPQHF
TRBJ1-6,NA,TRBV6-5,NA,TGTGCCAGCAGTAAAGAAGGGGCACCCCTCCACTTT,CASSKEGAPLHF
TRBJ2-7,NA,TRBV19,NA,TGTGCCAGTAGTACCGGACTGACCTCCTACGAGCAGTACTTC,CASSTGLTSYEQYF
TRBJ2-1,NA,TRBV7-8,NA,TGTGCCAGCAGCTTAGTTCCCCTTAGGGCAGGGGCCCCTTACAATGAGCAGTTCTTC,CASSLVPLRAGAPYNEQFF
TRBJ2-3,once,TRBV6-1,NA,TGTGCCAGCAGAAGCCGGGACTCAGATACGCAGTATTTT,CASRSRDSDTQYF
TRBJ2-1,NA,TRBV30,TRBD2,TGTGCCTGGGCCGGGACTAGTCTGTTCTTC,CAWAGTSLFF
TRBJ2-7,once,TRBV7-7,NA,TGTGCCAGCAGCTTAGTGGACACCGCCTACGAGCAGTACTTC,CASSLVDTAYEQYF